This T cell receptor beta chain appears in the sequencing data of a study of T cell responses to AZD1222 COVID-19 vaccine. Background on the study: The study pooled second doses at about 4 or about 12 weeks.

Sequencing used immunoSEQ multiplex PCR; TCRdb keeps in-frame clones, though not all of them. The repertoire holds about 120,000 clones, roughly 92% seen once, with 1.5% to 2% in the top ten. The germline V and J ends were trimmed by 7 bases and 5 bases, with 8 bases remaining between them. The CDR3 runs to 10 residues. CDR1 and CDR2 (germline): DFQATT, SNEGSKA (reference sequence). Comment on this clone: Its antigen is still unknown.

Whole-study findings and limits: Nearly half of unique spike-specific TCRs reportedly avoided B.1.351 and B.1.1.7 mutated regions. White British ancestry dominated among donors, who included more females, and clonal diversity was possibly underestimated.

This chain connects TRBV20-1 to TRBJ1-2, with D uncertain. The sequences come from peripheral blood, collected on day 0 of AZD1222 vaccination. The TCR originated in an adult in good health. CDR3 nucleotides: TGCAGTGTGGGGTCTTATGGCTACACCTTC. Protein product: CSVGSYGYTF.